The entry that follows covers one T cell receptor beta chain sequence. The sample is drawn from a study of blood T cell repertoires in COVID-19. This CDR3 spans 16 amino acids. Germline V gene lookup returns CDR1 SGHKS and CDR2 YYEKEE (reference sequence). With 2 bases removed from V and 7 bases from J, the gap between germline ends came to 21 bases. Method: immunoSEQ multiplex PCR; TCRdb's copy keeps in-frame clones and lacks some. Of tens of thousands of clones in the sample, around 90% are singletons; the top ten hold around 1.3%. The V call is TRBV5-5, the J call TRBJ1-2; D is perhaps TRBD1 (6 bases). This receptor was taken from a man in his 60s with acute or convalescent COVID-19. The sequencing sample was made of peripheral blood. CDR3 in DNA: TGTGCCAGCAGCTTAGAACCCACACAGGGTACGGGTGGCTACACCTTC. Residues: CASSLEPTQGTGGYTF.